This T cell receptor beta chain was sequenced for a study of control samples from healthy donors and cancer patients. This clone came up once. The CDR3 runs to 15 residues. Deletions cut 0 bases from V and 0 bases from J, with 7 bases between. CDR1 and CDR2 from the germline V gene are SGDLS and YYNGEE. Produced via immunoSEQ multiplex PCR; TCRdb's table is partial and in-frame only. The sample has 260,000 or so clones, about four fifths seen once. The genes are TRBV9 and TRBJ2-1; D is unclear. The source is a woman aged 60 to 75 with lung cancer. Input material: PBMCs. The CDR3 region is CASSVGQSSYNEQFF. The CDR3 nucleotides are TGTGCCAGCAGCGTAGGACAAAGCTCCTACAATGAGCAGTTCTTC. The complete variable domain, with remaining parts taken from reference TRBV9 and TRBJ2-1, reads DSGVTQTPKHLITATGQRVTLRCSPRSGDLSVYWYQQSLDQGLQFLIQYYNGEERAKGNILERFSAQQFPDLHSELNLSSLELGDSALYFCASSVGQSSYNEQFFGPGTRLTVL.